This entry concerns a single T cell receptor (beta chain). Antigen specificity is unknown. Using immunoSEQ multiplex PCR, the repertoire was profiled, and TCRdb retains in-frame clones only, with some absent. In the table there are approximately 51,000 clones, approximately 84% of which are singletons. The record originates from a study of PD-L1 blockade in urothelial cancer. Study-level background: Blood analysis took place 3 weeks (second dose) and 6 weeks after treatment start.

Peripheral blood mononuclear cells were collected from every patient before and during treatment, yielding between 1 and 8 samples per patient. There are 15 residues in the CDR3. The germline V and J ends were trimmed by 0 bases and 5 bases, with 11 bases remaining between them. Looked up from germline, CDR1 is LGHNA and CDR2 is YSLEER. Overall study findings and caveats: Lower pretreatment blood TCR clonality, under the median, predicted better survival, researchers reported.

This receptor was obtained from a man aged 55 to 69 with urothelial cancer. The sample consisted of PBMCs, taken around atezolizumab (anti-PD-L1) treatment. This sequence joins TRBV4-3 and TRBJ2-1, with D tentatively TRBD1 (6 bases). Written as DNA, the CDR3 is TGCGCCAGCAGCCAAGAGGGGGCAGAGAACAATGAGCAGTTCTTC. Translating it yields CASSQEGAENNEQFF.